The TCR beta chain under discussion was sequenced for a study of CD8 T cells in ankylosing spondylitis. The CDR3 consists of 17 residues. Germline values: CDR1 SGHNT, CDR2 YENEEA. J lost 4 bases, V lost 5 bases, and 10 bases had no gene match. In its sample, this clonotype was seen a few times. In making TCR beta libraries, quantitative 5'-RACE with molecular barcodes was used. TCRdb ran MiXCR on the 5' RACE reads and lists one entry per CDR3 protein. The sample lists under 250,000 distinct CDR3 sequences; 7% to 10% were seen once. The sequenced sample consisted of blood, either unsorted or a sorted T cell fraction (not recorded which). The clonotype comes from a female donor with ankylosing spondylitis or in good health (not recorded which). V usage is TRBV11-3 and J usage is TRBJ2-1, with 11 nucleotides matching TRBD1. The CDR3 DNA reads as TGTGCCAGCAGCACCGGGACAGGGGGTCGTTTATACAATGAGCAGTTCTTC. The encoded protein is CASSTGTGGRLYNEQFF.